Listed below are T cell receptor beta chains from one sample, sequenced in a study of blood T cell repertoires in COVID-19. Sequencing used immunoSEQ multiplex PCR; TCRdb keeps in-frame clones, though not all of them. The table has approximately 280,000 clones, roughly 85% seen once. The material sequenced was PBMCs or T cells enriched from blood (not recorded which). These receptors originate from a woman between 50 and 59 years old who had recovered from COVID-19. CDR3s include the opening cysteine and the closing phenylalanine or tryptophan. D genes are given only for firm matches. Rows give clone size only sometimes, using once, few, many, or a class for an expanded clone.

D: -; J: TRBJ1-4; size: -; V: TRBV18; CDR3: CASSPQEFREKLFF; DNA: TGTGCCAGCTCACCACAGGAGTTCCGGGAAAAACTGTTTTTT
D: -; J: TRBJ1-2; size: -; V: TRBV7-6; CDR3: CASSLSVRGSGYTF; DNA: TGTGCCAGCAGCTTAAGCGTTCGGGGGAGTGGCTACACCTTC
D: TRBD1; J: TRBJ2-1; size: -; V: TRBV9; CDR3: CASSVGQGVWNEQFF; DNA: TGTGCCAGCAGCGTGGGACAGGGAGTGTGGAATGAGCAGTTCTTC
D: -; J: TRBJ2-7; size: -; V: TRBV11-2; CDR3: CASSLGGTDYEQYF; DNA: TGTGCCAGCAGCTTAGGCGGGACCGACTACGAGCAGTACTTC
D: TRBD1; J: TRBJ1-1; size: -; V: TRBV10-3; CDR3: CAISPGQGSGNTEAFF; DNA: TGTGCCATCAGTCCAGGACAGGGATCGGGGAACACTGAAGCTTTCTTT
D: -; J: TRBJ1-2; size: -; V: TRBV7-9; CDR3: CASSLAGDGYTF; DNA: TGTGCCAGCAGCTTAGCAGGGGATGGCTACACCTTC
D: TRBD1; J: TRBJ2-3; size: -; V: TRBV10-1; CDR3: CASSERTGGTDTQYF; DNA: TGCGCCAGCAGTGAGAGGACAGGGGGCACAGATACGCAGTATTTT
D: -; J: TRBJ1-1; size: -; V: TRBV30; CDR3: CAWSVSQGTEAFF; DNA: TGTGCCTGGAGTGTTAGTCAGGGCACTGAAGCTTTCTTT
D: TRBD1; J: TRBJ2-1; size: -; V: TRBV6-5; CDR3: CASSRDRGTYNEQFF; DNA: TGTGCCAGCAGCCGAGACAGGGGAACCTACAATGAGCAGTTCTTC
D: -; J: TRBJ1-2; size: once; V: TRBV12-5; CDR3: CASGLVLGYTF; DNA: TGTGCTAGTGGTTTGGTACTGGGCTACACCTTC
D: TRBD1; J: TRBJ1-5; size: few; V: TRBV4-1; CDR3: CASSHPRSGGQDDVRNQPQHF; DNA: TGCGCCAGCAGCCACCCCCGGTCGGGGGGACAGGATGATGTCAGGAATCAGCCCCAGCATTTT
D: -; J: TRBJ1-4; size: -; V: TRBV5-1; CDR3: CASSTGEGFNEKLFF; DNA: TGCGCCAGCAGCACCGGGGAGGGATTTAATGAAAAACTGTTTTTT
D: -; J: TRBJ1-6; size: -; V: TRBV19; CDR3: CASSSPSLLLHF; DNA: TGTGCCAGTAGTAGCCCGAGTCTTCTCCTCCACTTT
D: -; J: TRBJ1-1; size: -; V: TRBV5-1; CDR3: CASRTGQNTEAFF; DNA: TGCGCCAGCAGAACCGGACAGAACACTGAAGCTTTCTTT
D: -; J: TRBJ2-5; size: -; V: TRBV30; CDR3: CAWRRGQETQYF; DNA: TGTGCCTGGAGAAGGGGACAAGAGACCCAGTACTTC
D: -; J: TRBJ2-6; size: -; V: TRBV18; CDR3: CASSPVEYSGANVLTF; DNA: TGTGCCAGCTCACCTGTAGAGTACTCTGGGGCCAACGTCCTGACTTTC
D: TRBD1; J: TRBJ1-1; size: -; V: TRBV19; CDR3: CASGQGPLNTEAFF; DNA: TGTGCCAGCGGACAGGGCCCTTTGAACACTGAAGCTTTCTTT
D: TRBD2; J: TRBJ2-7; size: -; V: TRBV19; CDR3: CASTPTGTGGTYEQYF; DNA: TGTGCCAGTACCCCCACCGGGACGGGAGGAACCTACGAGCAGTACTTC
D: -; J: TRBJ2-6; size: once; V: TRBV5-1; CDR3: CASSPRAGVTPGANVLTF; DNA: TGCGCCAGCAGCCCGAGGGCAGGGGTAACCCCTGGGGCCAACGTCCTGACTTTC
D: -; J: TRBJ1-2; size: few; V: TRBV4-1; CDR3: CASSQDFNYGYTF; DNA: TGCGCCAGCAGCCAAGACTTTAACTATGGCTACACCTTC
D: -; J: TRBJ1-6; size: -; V: TRBV27; CDR3: CASSLASGAGGERSPLHF; DNA: TGTGCCAGCAGTTTGGCCTCGGGGGCGGGGGGCGAGCGGTCACCCCTCCACTTT
D: -; J: TRBJ1-2; size: -; V: TRBV5-8; CDR3: CASSRAGNYGYTF; DNA: TGTGCCAGCAGCCGGGCGGGGAACTATGGCTACACCTTC
D: -; J: TRBJ1-1; size: -; V: TRBV25-1; CDR3: CASRGDSGAFF; DNA: TGTGCCAGCAGAGGTGACTCCGGGGCTTTCTTT
D: -; J: TRBJ1-6; size: -; V: TRBV19; CDR3: CASSIEGSSYNSPLHF; DNA: TGTGCCAGTAGTATAGAGGGGAGCTCCTATAATTCACCCCTCCACTTT
D: -; J: TRBJ1-1; size: -; V: TRBV7-2; CDR3: CASSPTQGHGEAFF; DNA: TGTGCCAGCAGCCCGACTCAGGGGCATGGTGAAGCTTTCTTT
D: TRBD1; J: TRBJ1-2; size: once; V: TRBV29-1; CDR3: CSVGTGGGGYTF; DNA: TGCAGCGTTGGGACAGGGGGCGGGGGCTACACCTTC
D: TRBD2; J: TRBJ2-5; size: -; V: TRBV11-2; CDR3: CASSSTLAARETQYF; DNA: TGTGCCAGCAGCTCAACCCTAGCGGCCCGGGAGACCCAGTACTTC
D: TRBD1; J: TRBJ2-5; size: -; V: TRBV24-1; CDR3: CATSDSGQGQETQYF; DNA: TGTGCCACCAGTGATTCGGGACAGGGTCAAGAGACCCAGTACTTC
D: -; J: TRBJ2-2; size: -; V: TRBV9; CDR3: CASSVVDSRTGELFF; DNA: TGTGCCAGCAGCGTAGTAGACTCCCGCACCGGGGAGCTGTTTTTT
D: TRBD2; J: TRBJ2-2; size: -; V: TRBV10-1; CDR3: CASSESWLAGAKNTGELFF; DNA: TGCGCCAGCAGTGAGTCGTGGCTAGCGGGGGCCAAAAACACCGGGGAGCTGTTTTTT
D: -; J: TRBJ2-3; size: once; V: TRBV11-2; CDR3: CASSLGGGGTDTQYF; DNA: TGTGCCAGCAGCTTAGGAGGGGGTGGGACAGATACGCAGTATTTT
D: TRBD2; J: TRBJ2-7; size: -; V: TRBV10-2; CDR3: CASSEAVTSGDYEQYF; DNA: TGCGCCAGCAGTGAAGCTGTGACTAGCGGAGATTACGAGCAGTACTTC
D: -; J: TRBJ2-7; size: -; V: TRBV27; CDR3: CASSWAGEGYEQYF; DNA: TGTGCCAGCAGTTGGGCAGGGGAGGGCTACGAGCAGTACTTC
D: -; J: TRBJ1-4; size: -; V: TRBV7-9; CDR3: CASSLFGQELFF; DNA: TGTGCCAGCAGCTTATTTGGACAAGAACTGTTTTTT
D: -; J: TRBJ1-6; size: -; V: TRBV30; CDR3: CAWSVRSAGPPLHF; DNA: TGTGCCTGGAGTGTACGTTCGGCGGGTCCACCCCTCCACTTT
D: -; J: TRBJ1-6; size: -; V: TRBV5-1; CDR3: CASSLSLRQSYNSPLHF; DNA: TGCGCCAGCAGCTTAAGCTTGCGACAGAGCTATAATTCACCCCTCCACTTT
D: TRBD1; J: TRBJ1-4; size: few; V: TRBV2; CDR3: CASSSDRVPLFF; DNA: TGTGCCAGCAGTTCGGACAGGGTGCCTCTGTTTTTT
D: -; J: TRBJ1-5; size: -; V: TRBV10-3; CDR3: CAIGRVMDNQPQHF; DNA: TGTGCCATCGGCAGGGTTATGGACAATCAGCCCCAGCATTTT
D: -; J: TRBJ2-1; size: -; V: TRBV12-5; CDR3: CASGLTGSSYNEQFF; DNA: TGTGCTAGTGGTTTGACAGGGAGCTCCTACAATGAGCAGTTCTTC
D: -; J: TRBJ2-3; size: -; V: TRBV9; CDR3: CATDSGPGKSSTDTQYF; DNA: TGTGCCACCGATTCTGGGCCGGGAAAGTCTAGCACAGATACGCAGTATTTT
D: -; J: TRBJ1-1; size: -; V: TRBV19; CDR3: CASSIGRETEAFF; DNA: TGTGCCAGTAGTATCGGCAGGGAAACTGAAGCTTTCTTT
D: TRBD1; J: TRBJ1-1; size: -; V: TRBV5-1; CDR3: CASSYGQGSSEAFF; DNA: TGCGCCAGCAGCTACGGACAGGGGAGTTCTGAAGCTTTCTTT
D: -; J: TRBJ1-5; size: -; V: TRBV19; CDR3: CASSIFTGLQPQHF; DNA: TGTGCCAGTAGTATTTTTACCGGGTTGCAGCCCCAGCATTTT
D: -; J: TRBJ1-2; size: -; V: TRBV11-2; CDR3: CASSFGRGFNYGYTF; DNA: TGTGCCAGCAGCTTTGGGAGGGGATTTAACTATGGCTACACCTTC
D: -; J: TRBJ2-1; size: -; V: TRBV7-8; CDR3: CASSLGQGLLNEQFF; DNA: TGTGCCAGCAGCTTAGGCCAGGGTCTACTCAATGAGCAGTTCTTC
D: -; J: TRBJ2-7; size: -; V: TRBV5-6; CDR3: CASSSKYEQYF; DNA: TGTGCCAGCAGCTCCAAATACGAGCAGTACTTC
D: -; J: TRBJ2-3; size: -; V: TRBV9; CDR3: CASSVDIVRGGTDTQYF; DNA: TGTGCCAGCAGCGTAGATATCGTCAGGGGTGGCACAGATACGCAGTATTTT
D: TRBD1; J: TRBJ1-2; size: -; V: TRBV3-1/TRBV3-2; CDR3: CASSQRAGQGRSGYTF; DNA: TGTGCCAGCAGCCAACGCGCGGGACAGGGGAGGAGTGGCTACACCTTC
D: TRBD1; J: TRBJ1-2; size: once; V: TRBV5-1; CDR3: CASSTGQGTRAYGYTF; DNA: TGCGCCAGCAGCACCGGACAGGGGACCCGCGCCTATGGCTACACCTTC
D: TRBD1; J: TRBJ1-2; size: few; V: TRBV28; CDR3: CAVPGTGGLNYGYTF; DNA: TGTGCCGTCCCCGGGACAGGGGGACTAAACTATGGCTACACCTTC
D: -; J: TRBJ2-1; size: -; V: TRBV9; CDR3: CASSAEESSYNEQFF; DNA: TGTGCCAGCAGCGCCGAAGAGAGCTCCTACAATGAGCAGTTCTTC
D: TRBD2; J: TRBJ2-7; size: -; V: TRBV29-1; CDR3: CSVLAGGYSYEQYF; DNA: TGCAGCGTTTTAGCGGGGGGTTACTCCTACGAGCAGTACTTC
D: TRBD1; J: TRBJ1-1; size: -; V: TRBV9; CDR3: CASSMVGQGEAFF; DNA: TGTGCCAGCAGCATGGTTGGACAGGGTGAAGCTTTCTTT
D: TRBD1; J: TRBJ2-7; size: -; V: TRBV27; CDR3: CASSDWVSRDSSSYEQYF; DNA: TGTGCCAGCAGTGATTGGGTAAGCCGGGACAGCAGCTCCTACGAGCAGTACTTC
D: TRBD1; J: TRBJ1-1; size: -; V: TRBV6-2/TRBV6-3; CDR3: CASSEQGVGTEAFF; DNA: TGTGCCAGCAGTGAGCAGGGGGTTGGGACTGAAGCTTTCTTT
D: TRBD2; J: TRBJ2-1; size: -; V: TRBV27; CDR3: CASSIGRAAYNEQFF; DNA: TGTGCCAGCAGTATCGGGAGGGCCGCCTACAATGAGCAGTTCTTC
D: TRBD2; J: TRBJ2-7; size: -; V: TRBV5-1; CDR3: CASRLAVLYEQYF; DNA: TGCGCCAGCAGACTAGCGGTACTCTACGAGCAGTACTTC
D: TRBD2; J: TRBJ2-1; size: -; V: TRBV7-2; CDR3: CASSVELAGVSNEQFF; DNA: TGTGCCAGCAGCGTAGAACTAGCGGGAGTATCAAATGAGCAGTTCTTC
D: TRBD1; J: TRBJ1-1; size: -; V: TRBV5-6; CDR3: CASSFGTGQEDTEAFF; DNA: TGTGCCAGCAGCTTTGGGACGGGACAGGAAGACACTGAAGCTTTCTTT
D: TRBD2; J: TRBJ2-5; size: -; V: TRBV30; CDR3: CAWGLAFETQYF; DNA: TGTGCCTGGGGACTAGCGTTTGAGACCCAGTACTTC